The sequence of this TCR beta chain was determined in a study of response to subunit inactivated influenza vaccine. TCRdb re-called the RT-PCR reads through MiXCR, storing one row per CDR3 protein. The sample records about 570,000 distinct CDR3 sequences, approximately 10% being singletons. This clonotype has just a few counts. What it recognizes is unknown. Study-level findings and limits: That few new T cells are recruited by each seasonal influenza vaccination was the authors' suggestion.

These same records also appear under a second study, on T cells expressing NK-cell markers. That publication notes: 5'RACE template switching with UMIs produced the TCR beta cDNA. Seven HCMV-seropositive donors and one seronegative donor made up the eight sequenced donors. What restricted sorting to alpha-beta TCR T cells in several experiments was an anti-gamma-delta TCR antibody. What remained unclear was the HCMV specificity of expanded NKG2C+ T cell clones.

The clonotype originates from a man aged 50 or older who received an inactivated influenza vaccine. This sample comprised PBMCs from blood, obtained on the day of vaccination.

The CDR3, as DNA: TGTGCCACCAGCAGAGATCGTAACTATGGCTACACCTTC. Its protein is CATSRDRNYGYTF. The chain combines TRBV15 with TRBJ1-2; D remains ambiguous. Looked up from germline, CDR1 is LNHNV and CDR2 is YYDKDF (reference sequence). This CDR3 region has 13 residues. The V gene lost 0 bases and the J gene lost 1 base, with 3 bases spanning the gap.